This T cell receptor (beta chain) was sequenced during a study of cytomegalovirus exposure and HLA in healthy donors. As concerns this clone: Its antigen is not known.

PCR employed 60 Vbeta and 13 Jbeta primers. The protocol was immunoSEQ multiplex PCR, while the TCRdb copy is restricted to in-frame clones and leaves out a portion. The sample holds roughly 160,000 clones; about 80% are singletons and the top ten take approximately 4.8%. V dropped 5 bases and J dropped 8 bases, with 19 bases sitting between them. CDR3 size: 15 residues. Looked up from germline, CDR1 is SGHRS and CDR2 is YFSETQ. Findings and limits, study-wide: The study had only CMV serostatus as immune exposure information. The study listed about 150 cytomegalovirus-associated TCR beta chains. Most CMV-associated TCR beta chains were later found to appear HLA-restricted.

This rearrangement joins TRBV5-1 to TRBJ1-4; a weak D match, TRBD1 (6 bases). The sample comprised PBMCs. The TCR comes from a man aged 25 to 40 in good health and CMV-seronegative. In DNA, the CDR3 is TGCGCCAGCAGTCAAAACAGGGTACTCGGAGAAAAACTGTTTTTT. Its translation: CASSQNRVLGEKLFF. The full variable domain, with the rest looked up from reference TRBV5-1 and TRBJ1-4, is KAGVTQTPRYLIKTRGQQVTLSCSPISGHRSVSWYQQTPGQGLQFLFEYFSETQRNKGNFPGRFSGRQFSNSRSEMNVSTLELGDSALYLCASSQNRVLGEKLFFGSGTQLSVL.